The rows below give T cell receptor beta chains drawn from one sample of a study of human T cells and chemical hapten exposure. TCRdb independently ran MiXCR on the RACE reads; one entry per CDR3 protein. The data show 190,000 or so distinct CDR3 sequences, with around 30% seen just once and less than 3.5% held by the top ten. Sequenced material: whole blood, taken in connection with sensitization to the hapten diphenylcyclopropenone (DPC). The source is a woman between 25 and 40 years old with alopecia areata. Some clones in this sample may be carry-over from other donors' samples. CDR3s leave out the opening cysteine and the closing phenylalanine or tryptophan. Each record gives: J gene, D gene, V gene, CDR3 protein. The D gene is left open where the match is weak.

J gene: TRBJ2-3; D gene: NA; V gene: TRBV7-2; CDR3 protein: ASSLAVSGSSTDTQY
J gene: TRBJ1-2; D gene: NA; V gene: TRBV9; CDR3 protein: ASGTNYGYT
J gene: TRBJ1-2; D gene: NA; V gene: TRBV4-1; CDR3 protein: ASSQEGLWGNYGYT
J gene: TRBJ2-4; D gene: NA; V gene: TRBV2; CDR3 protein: ASRPATRLGPIAKNIQY
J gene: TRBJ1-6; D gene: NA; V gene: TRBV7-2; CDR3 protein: ASKQFDDSPLH
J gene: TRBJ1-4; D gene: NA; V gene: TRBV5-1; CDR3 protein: ASSLGELTGPDEKLF
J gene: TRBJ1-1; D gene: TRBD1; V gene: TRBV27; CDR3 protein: ASSLRTGGNTEAF
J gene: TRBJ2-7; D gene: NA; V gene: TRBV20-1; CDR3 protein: SARDRGPEKQY
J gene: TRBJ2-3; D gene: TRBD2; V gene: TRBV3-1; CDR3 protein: ASSQAWSGKADTQY
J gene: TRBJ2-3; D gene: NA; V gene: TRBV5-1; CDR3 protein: ASSLPGQEEY
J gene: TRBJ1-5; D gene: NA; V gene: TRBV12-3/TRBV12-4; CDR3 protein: ASSFGEYQPQH
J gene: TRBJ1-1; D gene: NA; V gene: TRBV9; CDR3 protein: ASSFGRERPNTEAF
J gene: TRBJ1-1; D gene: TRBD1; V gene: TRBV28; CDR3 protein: ASRTGQGDTEAF
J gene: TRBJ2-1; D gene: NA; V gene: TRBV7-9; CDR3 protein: ASSFPNEQF
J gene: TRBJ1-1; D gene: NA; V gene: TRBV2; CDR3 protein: ASGERAARAEAF
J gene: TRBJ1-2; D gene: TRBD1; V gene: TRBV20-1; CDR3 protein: SASRTGGGYT
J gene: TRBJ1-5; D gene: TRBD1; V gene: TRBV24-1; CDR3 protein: ATSDPGGGPQH
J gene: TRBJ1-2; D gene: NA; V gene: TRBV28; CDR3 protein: ASSFRAGYGYT
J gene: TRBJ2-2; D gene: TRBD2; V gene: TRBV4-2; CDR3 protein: ASSQGTSGGPNTGELF
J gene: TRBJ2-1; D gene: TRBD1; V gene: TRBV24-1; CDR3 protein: ATSDTGQGGEQF
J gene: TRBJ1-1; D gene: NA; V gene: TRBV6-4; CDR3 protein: ASSARDGPNTEAF
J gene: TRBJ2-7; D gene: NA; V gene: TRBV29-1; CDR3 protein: SVSGLSYEQY
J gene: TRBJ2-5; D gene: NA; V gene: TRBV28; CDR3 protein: ASSSIGTGLVETQY
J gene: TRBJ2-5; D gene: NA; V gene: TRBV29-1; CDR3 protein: SVSLAKIPQETQY
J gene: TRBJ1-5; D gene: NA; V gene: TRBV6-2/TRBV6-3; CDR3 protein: ASSYRSRKLNQPQH
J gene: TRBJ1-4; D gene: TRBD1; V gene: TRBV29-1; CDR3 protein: SVLTGDSNEKLF
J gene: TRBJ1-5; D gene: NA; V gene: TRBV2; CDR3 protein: ASSVRTGPNQPQH
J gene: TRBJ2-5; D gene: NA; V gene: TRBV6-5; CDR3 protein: ASRDPFQETQY